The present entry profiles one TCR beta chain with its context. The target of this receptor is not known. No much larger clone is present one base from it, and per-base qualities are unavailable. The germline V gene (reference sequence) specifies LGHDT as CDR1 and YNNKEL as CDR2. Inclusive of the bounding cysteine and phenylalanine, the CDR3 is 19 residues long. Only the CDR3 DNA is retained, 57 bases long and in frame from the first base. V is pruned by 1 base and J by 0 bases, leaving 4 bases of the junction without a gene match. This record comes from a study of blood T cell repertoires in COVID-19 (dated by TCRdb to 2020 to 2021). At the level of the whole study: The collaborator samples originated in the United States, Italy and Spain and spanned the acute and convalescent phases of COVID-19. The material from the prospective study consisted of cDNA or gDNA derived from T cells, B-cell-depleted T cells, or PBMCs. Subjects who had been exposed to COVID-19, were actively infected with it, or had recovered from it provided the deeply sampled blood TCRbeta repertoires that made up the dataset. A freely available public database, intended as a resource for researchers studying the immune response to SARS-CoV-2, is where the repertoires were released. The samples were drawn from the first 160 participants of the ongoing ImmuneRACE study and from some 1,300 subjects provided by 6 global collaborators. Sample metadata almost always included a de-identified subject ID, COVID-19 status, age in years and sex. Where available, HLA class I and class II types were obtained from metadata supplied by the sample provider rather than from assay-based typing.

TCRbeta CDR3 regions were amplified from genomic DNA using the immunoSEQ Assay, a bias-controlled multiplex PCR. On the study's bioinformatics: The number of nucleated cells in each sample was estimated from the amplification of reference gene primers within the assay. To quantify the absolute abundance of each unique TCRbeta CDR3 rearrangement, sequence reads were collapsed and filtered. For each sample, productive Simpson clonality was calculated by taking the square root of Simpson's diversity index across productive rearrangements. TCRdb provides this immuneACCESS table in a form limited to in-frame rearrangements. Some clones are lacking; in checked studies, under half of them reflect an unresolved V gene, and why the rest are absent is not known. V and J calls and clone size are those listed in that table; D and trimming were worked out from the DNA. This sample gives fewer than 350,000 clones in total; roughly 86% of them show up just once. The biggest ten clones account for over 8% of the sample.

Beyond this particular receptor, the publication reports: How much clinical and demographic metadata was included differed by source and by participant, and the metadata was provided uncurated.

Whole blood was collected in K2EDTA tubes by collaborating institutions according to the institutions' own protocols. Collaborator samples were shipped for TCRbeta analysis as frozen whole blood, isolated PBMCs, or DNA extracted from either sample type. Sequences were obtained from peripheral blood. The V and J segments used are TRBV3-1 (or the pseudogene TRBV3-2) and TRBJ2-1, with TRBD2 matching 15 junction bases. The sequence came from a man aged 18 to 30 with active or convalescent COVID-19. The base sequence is TGTGCCAGCAGCCAAGTAGGACTAGCGGGGGGGAGCTCCTACAATGAGCAGTTCTTC. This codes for CASSQVGLAGGSSYNEQFF.